The rows below give T cell receptor beta chains drawn from one sample of a study of T cell changes during pregnancy in multiple sclerosis. TCRdb's copy holds only in-frame clones and misses some; the assay was immunoSEQ multiplex PCR. The sample yields around 40,000 clones, around 90% seen once. This sample comprised CD4+ T cells from peripheral blood mononuclear cells, obtained in the second trimester of pregnancy. The source of these receptors is a female donor in good health, enrolled as a control in a pregnancy study. CDR3s include the opening cysteine and the closing phenylalanine or tryptophan. D genes are given only for firm matches. Size is omitted from some rows. Given values are once, few, many or a class for expanded clones.

size: .
V: TRBV19
J: TRBJ1-5
D: .
CDR3: CASSTGGNQPQHF
DNA: TGTGCCAGTAGTACGGGGGGCAATCAGCCCCAGCATTTT

size: .
V: TRBV21-1
J: TRBJ2-7
D: .
CDR3: CAIPRPRMREGPEQYF
DNA: TGTGCCATCCCCCGACCCCGGATGCGGGAGGGCCCCGAGCAGTACTTC

size: .
V: TRBV7-7
J: TRBJ2-2
D: TRBD1
CDR3: CASSPKTGGGGELFF
DNA: TGTGCTAGCAGCCCCAAGACAGGGGGTGGCGGGGAGCTGTTTTTT

size: .
V: TRBV5-4
J: TRBJ2-1
D: TRBD1
CDR3: CASSPQGASYNEQFF
DNA: TGTGCCAGCAGCCCACAGGGGGCCTCCTACAATGAGCAGTTCTTC

size: .
V: TRBV28
J: TRBJ2-1
D: .
CDR3: CAEGRVGYNEQFF
DNA: TGTGCTGAAGGGCGGGTGGGCTACAATGAGCAGTTCTTC

size: .
V: TRBV18
J: TRBJ2-1
D: TRBD2
CDR3: CASSLKIAGGPGEQFF
DNA: TGTGCCAGCTCACTCAAAATAGCGGGGGGGCCCGGTGAGCAGTTCTTC

size: .
V: TRBV9
J: TRBJ1-5
D: .
CDR3: CASSVGPAGGQPQHF
DNA: TGTGCCAGCAGCGTAGGGCCCGCGGGTGGTCAGCCCCAGCATTTT

size: once
V: TRBV14
J: TRBJ1-2
D: TRBD1
CDR3: CASSQDWGQDYGYTF
DNA: TGTGCCAGCAGCCAAGATTGGGGACAGGACTATGGCTACACCTTC

size: .
V: TRBV7-3
J: TRBJ2-1
D: TRBD2
CDR3: CASSQTSGGYNEQFF
DNA: TGTGCCAGCAGCCAGACTAGCGGGGGGTACAATGAGCAGTTCTTC

size: .
V: TRBV7-9
J: TRBJ1-2
D: .
CDR3: CASSLMHGQNGYTF
DNA: TGTGCCAGCAGCCTCATGCATGGACAGAACGGCTACACCTTC

size: .
V: TRBV11-2
J: TRBJ1-2
D: TRBD1
CDR3: CASSSVDRVYGYTF
DNA: TGTGCCAGCAGCTCTGTAGACAGGGTCTATGGCTACACCTTC

size: .
V: TRBV7-9
J: TRBJ2-5
D: TRBD1
CDR3: CASSPRTGNQYF
DNA: TGTGCCAGCAGCCCCAGGACAGGGAACCAGTACTTC

size: once
V: TRBV29-1
J: TRBJ1-5
D: TRBD1
CDR3: CSVGGTVGQPQHF
DNA: TGCAGCGTTGGAGGGACAGTCGGGCAGCCCCAGCATTTT

size: .
V: TRBV7-3
J: TRBJ2-3
D: .
CDR3: CASSPALGSGTQYF
DNA: TGTGCCAGCAGCCCCGCACTCGGGTCGGGTACGCAGTATTTT

size: .
V: TRBV11-2
J: TRBJ1-1
D: .
CDR3: CASSFQNTEAFF
DNA: TGTGCCAGCAGCTTTCAAAACACTGAAGCTTTCTTT

size: once
V: TRBV19
J: TRBJ2-1
D: TRBD2
CDR3: CASSILAGGQYEQFF
DNA: TGTGCCAGTAGTATCCTAGCGGGGGGTCAATACGAGCAGTTCTTC

size: .
V: TRBV18
J: TRBJ2-3
D: .
CDR3: CASSPTVSDTQYF
DNA: TGTGCCAGCTCACCGACTGTCTCGGATACGCAGTATTTT

size: .
V: TRBV7-2
J: TRBJ2-1
D: .
CDR3: CASSLEVRRLDEQFF
DNA: TGTGCCAGCAGCTTGGAGGTTCGGCGATTAGATGAGCAGTTCTTC

size: once
V: TRBV4-3
J: TRBJ1-2
D: .
CDR3: CASSQGTGRYTF
DNA: TGCGCCAGCAGCCAAGGAACAGGGCGCTACACCTTC

size: .
V: TRBV28
J: TRBJ2-6
D: .
CDR3: CASSAPSRVGANVLTF
DNA: TGTGCCAGCAGTGCCCCCAGCAGGGTCGGGGCCAACGTCCTGACTTTC

size: .
V: TRBV28
J: TRBJ2-7
D: TRBD1
CDR3: CASSLLGQGTGEQYF
DNA: TGTGCCAGCAGTTTATTGGGACAGGGGACGGGAGAGCAGTACTTC

size: .
V: TRBV9
J: TRBJ2-7
D: .
CDR3: CASSVGLDEGYEQYF
DNA: TGTGCCAGCAGCGTAGGGCTAGACGAGGGCTACGAGCAGTACTTC

size: .
V: TRBV6-1
J: TRBJ2-1
D: .
CDR3: CASSEAVEGTYNEQFF
DNA: TGTGCCAGCAGTGAAGCGGTCGAGGGCACCTACAATGAGCAGTTCTTC

size: .
V: TRBV7-2
J: TRBJ2-7
D: TRBD1
CDR3: CASSPQTGGYEQYF
DNA: TGTGCCAGCAGCCCACAAACAGGGGGCTACGAGCAGTACTTC

size: .
V: TRBV7-9
J: TRBJ2-7
D: TRBD1
CDR3: CASSLVQGAYEQYF
DNA: TGTGCCAGCAGCTTAGTACAGGGGGCCTACGAGCAGTACTTC

size: .
V: TRBV11-2
J: TRBJ2-5
D: .
CDR3: CASSFRTGETQYF
DNA: TGTGCCAGCAGCTTCCGGACGGGGGAGACCCAGTACTTC

size: .
V: TRBV5-6
J: TRBJ2-5
D: .
CDR3: CASSLGLGAQETQYF
DNA: TGTGCCAGCAGCCTAGGGTTAGGGGCCCAAGAGACCCAGTACTTC

size: .
V: TRBV4-1
J: TRBJ2-3
D: .
CDR3: CASSPRRGDTQYF
DNA: TGCGCCAGCAGCCCCCGCCGAGGAGATACGCAGTATTTT

size: .
V: TRBV12-2
J: TRBJ2-2
D: .
CDR3: CASRLARTRGGRNTGELFF
DNA: TGTGCAAGTCGCTTAGCCCGAACGCGGGGCGGGAGGAACACCGGGGAGCTGTTTTTT

size: .
V: TRBV10-3
J: TRBJ1-5
D: TRBD1
CDR3: CATRGQDNQPQHF
DNA: TGTGCCACCAGAGGACAGGACAATCAGCCCCAGCATTTT

size: .
V: TRBV6-5
J: TRBJ2-7
D: TRBD2
CDR3: CASSYSITSGFYEQYF
DNA: TGTGCCAGCAGTTACTCGATAACTAGCGGGTTCTACGAGCAGTACTTC

size: .
V: TRBV7-9
J: TRBJ1-2
D: .
CDR3: CASSLDRPLYGYTF
DNA: TGTGCCAGCAGCTTAGACAGGCCCCTCTATGGCTACACCTTC

size: .
V: TRBV6-5
J: TRBJ1-6
D: .
CDR3: CASGREGSPLHF
DNA: TGTGCCAGCGGCAGGGAGGGTTCACCCCTCCACTTT

size: .
V: TRBV7-8
J: TRBJ2-7
D: TRBD2
CDR3: CASSSLLAGSYEQYF
DNA: TGTGCCAGCAGCTCGCTTCTAGCGGGGTCCTACGAGCAGTACTTC

size: .
V: TRBV15
J: TRBJ1-2
D: .
CDR3: CAVAPERMNYGYTF
DNA: TGTGCCGTTGCCCCCGAGAGGATGAACTATGGCTACACCTTC

size: .
V: TRBV5-4
J: TRBJ1-2
D: .
CDR3: CASSLGGLYGYTF
DNA: TGTGCCAGCAGCTTGGGTGGGCTCTATGGCTACACCTTC

size: .
V: TRBV28
J: TRBJ2-7
D: TRBD1
CDR3: CASDRGSSNEQYF
DNA: TGTGCCAGCGACAGGGGTTCTTCCAACGAGCAGTACTTC

size: .
V: TRBV18
J: TRBJ2-7
D: TRBD2
CDR3: CASSPPSGTPSRHEQYF
DNA: TGTGCCAGCTCACCGCCTAGCGGGACACCCTCTCGCCACGAGCAGTACTTC

size: .
V: TRBV2
J: TRBJ2-3
D: TRBD1
CDR3: CASTGQGLDTQYF
DNA: TGTGCCAGCACGGGACAGGGTCTGGATACGCAGTATTTT

size: once
V: TRBV27
J: TRBJ2-1
D: .
CDR3: CASSLGDIRNEQFF
DNA: TGTGCCAGCAGTTTAGGGGACATCCGAAATGAGCAGTTCTTC

size: once
V: TRBV7-8
J: TRBJ1-2
D: .
CDR3: CASSLEQGYGYTF
DNA: TGTGCCAGCAGCTTAGAACAGGGCTATGGCTACACCTTC